The 32 T cell receptor beta chains given below trace back to one sample, sequenced in a study of blood T cell repertoires in COVID-19. The protocol was immunoSEQ multiplex PCR, while the TCRdb copy is restricted to in-frame clones and leaves out a portion. This table has 300,000 to 450,000 clones, 85% appearing once. Sequencing input: peripheral blood. The receptors shown here come from a woman under 30 with acute or convalescent COVID-19.

The chain links TRBV9 to TRBJ2-4; D is unresolved. The CDR3 spans 13 residues. V lost 6 bases, J lost 6 bases, and 13 bases lay in between. The germline V gene has CDR1 SGDLS and CDR2 YYNGEE. CDR3 residues: CASTLVFGNIQYF. As DNA, the CDR3 is TGTGCCAGCACCCTCGTTTTCGGAAACATTCAGTACTTC.

About this clone: Other DNA variants within this sample encode the same CDR3. The chain employs TRBV19 and TRBJ2-7; D might be TRBD1 (6 bases). V was clipped by 6 bases and J by 3 bases, with 15 bases between them. The length of the CDR3 is 14 residues. The germline V gene encodes CDR1 LNHDA and CDR2 SQIVND (reference sequence). The CDR3 loop is CASSTAGASYEQYF. CDR3 bases: TGTGCCAGTAGCACGGCAGGGGCGAGCTACGAGCAGTACTTC.

This clone was counted only a few times. The genes are TRBV6-5 and TRBJ1-5; TRBD1 agrees at 7 bases. Trimming cost V 8 bases and J 6 bases; bases outside gene matches: 4. Germline V CDR1 and CDR2: MNHEY, SVGAGI. The CDR3 runs 12 residues. The DNA for the CDR3 is TGTGCCAGCGGGACAGCCATTCAGCCCCAGCATTTT. Translated: CASGTAIQPQHF.

This chain links TRBV12-5 with TRBJ1-1; D gene unclear. The CDR3 covers 12 residues. CDR1 and CDR2 (germline): LGHNT, FRNRAP. V was pared by 3 bases and J by 6 bases, with 8 bases between. CDR3: CASGFVGAEAFF. The CDR3 bases are TGTGCTAGTGGTTTTGTGGGCGCTGAAGCTTTCTTT.

The genes are TRBV13 and TRBJ1-1; no firm D call. The CDR3 is 13 residues long. V lost 2 bases and J 0 bases, leaving 4 bases between the germline ends. The V gene's germline CDR1 is PRHDT and CDR2 FYEKMQ (reference sequence). CDR3 nucleotide sequence: TGTGCCAGCAGCTTACAGATGAACACTGAAGCTTTCTTT. Protein: CASSLQMNTEAFF.

The CDR3 DNA reads as TGTGCCAGCAGCCAGGTTCAGCCCCAGCATTTT. Residues: CASSQVQPQHF. The chain carries TRBV28 and TRBJ1-5, with D uncertain. V was shortened by 6 bases and J by 6 bases, with 6 bases between the two germline ends. There are 11 residues in the CDR3. Germline values: CDR1 MDHEN, CDR2 SYDVKM.

The rearrangement links TRBV7-7 to TRBJ2-1, with 9 bases lining up with TRBD2. Germline V gene sequence: CDR1 SSHAT, CDR2 FNYEAQ (reference sequence). The V segment lost 1 base and the J segment 7 bases; nucleotides outside the gene matches: 8. The CDR3 consists of 16 residues. The CDR3 spells CASSLVPPSGDNEQFF. Here the CDR3 DNA reads TGTGCCAGCAGCTTAGTTCCCCCTAGCGGGGATAATGAGCAGTTCTTC.

This chain uses TRBV15 with TRBJ1-5; no reliable D call. Germline V gene sequence: CDR1 LNHNV, CDR2 YYDKDF (reference sequence). The V end lost 4 bases, the J end lost 3 bases, and 7 bases lay between the germline ends. This CDR3 is 13 amino acids long. CDR3 bases: TGTGCCACCAGCACTAACGCCAATCAGCCCCAGCATTTT. This gives the protein CATSTNANQPQHF. Full variable domain (missing parts from reference TRBV15 and TRBJ1-5): DAMVIQNPRYQVTQFGKPVTLSCSQTLNHNVMYWYQQKSSQAPKLLFHYYDKDFNNEADTPDNFQSRRPNTSFCFLDIRSPGLGDTAMYLCATSTNANQPQHFGDGTRLSIL.

This clone was found once. The chain recombines TRBV9 with TRBJ2-1; TRBD2 matches at 7 bases. The junction had 9 bases not matched to a gene; V was cut back by 0 bases and J by 0 bases. This CDR3 is 18 amino acids long. CDR1 is SGDLS, CDR2 YYNGEE, per germline. CDR3 amino acids: CASSVGASGDSSYNEQFF. DNA of the CDR3: TGTGCCAGCAGCGTAGGGGCTAGCGGAGATAGCTCCTACAATGAGCAGTTCTTC. Full variable domain (rest looked up from reference TRBV9 and TRBJ2-1): DSGVTQTPKHLITATGQRVTLRCSPRSGDLSVYWYQQSLDQGLQFLIQYYNGEERAKGNILERFSAQQFPDLHSELNLSSLELGDSALYFCASSVGASGDSSYNEQFFGPGTRLTVL.

The chain combines TRBV13 with TRBJ2-1; TRBD2 matches 8 bases. The CDR3 is 15 residues long. With 5 bases clipped from V and 1 base from J, the junction kept 4 bases outside the gene matches. Germline CDR1 PRHDT, CDR2 FYEKMQ (reference sequence). CDR3 sequence (DNA): TGTGCCAGCAGCCGTAGCGGGGAGTCCTACAATGAGCAGTTCTTC. This encodes CASSRSGESYNEQFF. Combining the CDR3 with reference TRBV13 and TRBJ2-1 gives the whole variable domain AAGVIQSPRHLIKEKRETATLKCYPIPRHDTVYWYQQGPGQDPQFLISFYEKMQSDKGSIPDRFSAQQFSDYHSELNMSSLELGDSALYFCASSRSGESYNEQFFGPGTRLTVL.

Many counts were recorded for this clone. This chain uses TRBV18 with TRBJ1-3; 7 bases map to TRBD1. The CDR3 sequence is 16 residues long. V lost 0 bases to trimming and J lost 4 bases; unmatched junction nucleotides: 6. Germline V gene data show CDR1 as KGHSH and CDR2 as LQKENI. Here the CDR3 reads CASSPPDRVHGNTIYF. The CDR3 DNA is TGTGCCAGCTCACCACCTGACAGGGTTCACGGAAACACCATATATTTT.

This clone came up a few times. The rearrangement uses TRBV3-1 (or the pseudogene TRBV3-2) and TRBJ1-2, with TRBD1 matching 7 bases. The CDR3 contains 12 residues. Germline V gene data show CDR1 as LGHDT and CDR2 as YNNKEL (reference sequence). The V segment lost 7 bases and the J segment 4 bases; nucleotides outside the gene matches: 3. The CDR3 here is CASTTGAYGYTF. The CDR3 DNA sequence: TGTGCCAGCACCACAGGGGCCTATGGCTACACCTTC.

Concerning this clone: Other DNA sequences of this sample code for an identical CDR3. The V and J genes are TRBV6-1 and TRBJ1-1; D is unclear. This CDR3 has 13 residues. The germline CDR1 and CDR2 sequences are MNHNS and SASEGT. V dropped 2 bases and J dropped 1 base, with 5 bases sitting between them. The CDR3 sequence: CASSERGNTEAFF. The CDR3 bases are TGTGCCAGCAGTGAAAGAGGGAACACTGAAGCTTTCTTT.

The gene calls are TRBV21-1 and TRBJ1-5; the table's D call, TRBD1, was not checked against the DNA. TRBV21-1 is flagged as a pseudogene. This CDR3 has 16 amino acids. The CDR3 sequence: CASSAPGDRRNQPQHF. The CDR3 coding sequence is TGTGCCAGCAGCGCGCCAGGGGACAGACGGAATCAGCCCCAGCATTTT.

This chain joins TRBV20-1 and TRBJ1-1; 7 positions agree with TRBD1. CDR1 is DFQATT and CDR2 is SNEGSKA in the germline V gene (reference sequence). This CDR3 contains 11 residues. V shed 6 bases and J 9 bases; nucleotides not matched to a gene: 7. The CDR3 DNA is TGCAGTGCCCCATTGACAGGGAAAGCTTTCTTT. It codes for CSAPLTGKAFF.

This clone has only a few counts. A much larger clone lies one base from this, so it may be a read error. CDR3 sequence: CASSYTGQGTDTQYF. The CDR3 DNA reads as TGTGCCAGCAGTTACACGGGACAGGGAACAGATACGCAGTATTTT. V and J are TRBV6-5 and TRBJ2-3; 9 positions agree with TRBD1. CDR1 is MNHEY and CDR2 is SVGAGI in the germline V gene. This CDR3 is 15 amino acids long. The trim removed 2 bases at V and 3 bases at J, leaving 3 bases unmatched.

CDR3 loop: CASSLGDSGRYGYTF. The CDR3 DNA reads as TGTGCCAGCAGCTTGGGGGACTCAGGGAGGTATGGCTACACCTTC. The chain carries TRBV5-6 and TRBJ1-2; TRBD1 might be the D (5 bases). V lost 0 bases and J 5 bases, leaving 14 bases between the germline ends. CDR1 is SGHDT and CDR2 is YYEEEE in the germline V gene. This CDR3 spans 15 amino acids.

A few counts support this clone. The chain has TRBV18 and TRBJ2-7, with D perhaps TRBD1 (6 bases). V lost 5 bases, J lost 3 bases, and 20 bases lay in between. Germline values: CDR1 KGHSH, CDR2 LQKENI. There are 16 residues in the CDR3. CDR3: CASSSSRAGDYYEQYF. DNA for the CDR3: TGTGCCAGCTCATCGAGTCGGGCAGGGGATTACTACGAGCAGTACTTC.

The chain links TRBV7-8 to TRBJ2-1; 8 bases map to TRBD1. Per the germline V gene, CDR1 is SGHVS and CDR2 is FQNEAQ. The CDR3 is 16 residues long. J lost 5 bases, V lost 6 bases, and 12 bases had no gene match. Here the CDR3 reads CASRSSRQGYNNEQFF. For the CDR3, the DNA is TGTGCCAGCAGATCATCACGACAGGGGTATAACAATGAGCAGTTCTTC.

The rearrangement links TRBV28 to TRBJ2-2; 13 positions match TRBD2. The junction had 11 bases not matched to a gene; V was cut back by 3 bases and J by 7 bases. The CDR3 is 18 amino acids. Germline assignment: CDR1 MDHEN and CDR2 SYDVKM. For the CDR3, the DNA is TGTGCCAGCAGTTTGCTTACTAGCGGGAGGGAGAAATTCGGGGAGCTGTTTTTT. Translation: CASSLLTSGREKFGELFF.

The gene calls are TRBV6-5 and TRBJ1-2, with 8 nucleotides matching TRBD1. V lost 3 bases and J lost 3; bases outside the gene matches: 9. This CDR3 has 16 amino acids. Germline V CDR1 and CDR2: MNHEY, SVGAGI. The CDR3 sequence is CASSYRGMGQDYGYTF. In DNA, the CDR3 is TGTGCCAGCAGTTATCGGGGGATGGGACAGGACTATGGCTACACCTTC.

The chain employs TRBV2 and TRBJ2-3, with 16 bases that match TRBD2. V shed 6 bases and J 8 bases; nucleotides not matched to a gene: 5. Germline V gene sequence: CDR1 SNHLY, CDR2 FYNNEI. CDR3 length: 15 amino acids. CDR3 nucleotide sequence: TGTGCCAGCAGAGGGACTAGCGGGAGGGAAGGTACGCAGTATTTT. Residues: CASRGTSGREGTQYF.

In DNA, the CDR3 is TGTGCCAGCAGCTTTCTAGCGGGGGAAGAGACCCAGTACTTC. Protein product: CASSFLAGEETQYF. V usage is TRBV14 and J usage is TRBJ2-5; 10 bases agree with TRBD2. The ends lost 5 bases at V and 3 bases at J; junction bases unmatched: 3. The CDR3 consists of 14 residues. Per the germline V gene, CDR1 is SGHDN and CDR2 is FVKESK.

The CDR3 region has the DNA TGTGCCAGCAGCCAGGCAGGACTTGGCCCTAGCACAGATACGCAGTATTTT. Its protein is CASSQAGLGPSTDTQYF. V and J are TRBV11-3 and TRBJ2-3; possible D gene TRBD2, 5 bases. The CDR3 loop spans 17 amino acids. The V end lost 5 bases, the J end lost 0 bases, and 18 bases lay between the germline ends. Germline lookup yields CDR1 SGHNT and CDR2 YENEEA.

This clone occurred a few times. The chain couples TRBV4-2 to TRBJ1-4, with unresolved D. Trimming pared 1 base from V and 7 bases from J, leaving 13 bases between. Germline loops: CDR1 LGHNA, CDR2 YNFKEQ. The CDR3 consists of 15 residues. The CDR3 nucleotides are TGTGCCAGCAGCCAAGTGAGGGCTTCGGGTGAAAAACTGTTTTTT. It encodes CASSQVRASGEKLFF.

The chain joins TRBV6-5 to TRBJ2-5, with 8 nucleotides matching TRBD1. In germline, CDR1 is MNHEY, CDR2 SVGAGI. The V and J ends lost 0 bases and 3 bases, in that order; junction bases with no gene match: 3. The CDR3 consists of 15 residues. In DNA, the CDR3 is TGTGCCAGCAGTTACTCTCAGGGGGCTAAAGAGACCCAGTACTTC. This sequence encodes CASSYSQGAKETQYF.

The rearrangement links TRBV24-1 to TRBJ2-2; D is unresolved. Germline V gene lookup returns CDR1 KGHDR and CDR2 SFDVKD. Trimming removed 5 bases at V and 8 bases at J, with 11 bases between. The CDR3 runs to 13 residues. The CDR3 reads CATSGSPGGELFF. In DNA, the CDR3 is TGTGCCACCAGTGGATCTCCAGGTGGGGAGCTGTTTTTT.

The J gene is TRBJ2-3, the V gene TRBV3-1 (or the pseudogene TRBV3-2); TRBD2 aligns across 8 bases. The CDR3 consists of 14 residues. With 0 bases clipped from V and 6 bases from J, the junction kept 2 bases outside the gene matches. Germline V gene lookup returns CDR1 LGHDT and CDR2 YNNKEL (reference sequence). The CDR3 region has the DNA TGTGCCAGCAGCCAAGAACTAGCGGCCGATACGCAGTATTTT. Amino acids: CASSQELAADTQYF.

J is TRBJ2-3 and V is TRBV29-1; TRBD2 might be the D (6 bases). Germline V CDR1 and CDR2: SQVTM, ANQGSEA. This CDR3 is built from 14 residues. V lost 2 bases and J 4 bases, leaving 13 bases between the germline ends. CDR3 sequence (DNA): TGCAGCGTTGAAAGCCCCTGGGGGGCAGATACGCAGTATTTT. Its protein is CSVESPWGADTQYF.

The genes are TRBV19 and TRBJ1-2; possible D gene TRBD1, 5 bases. The CDR3 sequence is 17 residues long. Germline-derived CDR1 and CDR2 are LNHDA and SQIVND (reference sequence). Deletions cut 3 bases from V and 8 bases from J, with 25 bases between. The CDR3 nucleotides are TGTGCCAGTAGTATCTTGGGCGGGGACGCGCCCTATGAAGGCTACACCTTC. Its protein is CASSILGGDAPYEGYTF.

This clone showed up just a few times. This chain connects TRBV5-1 to TRBJ1-3; 9 nucleotides agree with TRBD1. From germline, CDR1 is SGHRS and CDR2 YFSETQ. The CDR3 sequence is 17 residues long. J gave up 4 bases and V 4 bases, and 12 bases lay outside the gene matches. CDR3 region: CASSLGQGQLGGNTIYF. The CDR3 DNA reads as TGCGCCAGCAGCCTGGGACAGGGCCAATTAGGAGGAAACACCATATATTTT. The entire variable domain, with the rest obtained from reference TRBV5-1 and TRBJ1-3, is as follows: KAGVTQTPRYLIKTRGQQVTLSCSPISGHRSVSWYQQTPGQGLQFLFEYFSETQRNKGNFPGRFSGRQFSNSRSEMNVSTLELGDSALYLCASSLGQGQLGGNTIYFGEGSWLTVV.

The rearrangement uses TRBV7-6 and TRBJ2-2; 10 bases match TRBD2. Germline-derived CDR1 and CDR2 are SGHVS and FNYEAQ. V dropped 5 bases and J dropped 4; count of bases not matched to a gene: 4. CDR3 length: 15 residues. The DNA of the CDR3 is TGTGCCAGCAGCCGAGCGGGAGGGCCCACCGGGGAGCTGTTTTTT. It encodes CASSRAGGPTGELFF.